This TCR beta chain was observed in a study of OX40 agonist ivuxolimab in advanced cancers. Blood got drawn at baseline, again on cycle 4 day 1, and then on cycle 7 day 1. CDR1 and CDR2 (germline): LGHNA, YSLEER. The CDR3 extends over 16 amino acids. V lost 1 base and J lost 2; bases outside the gene matches: 5. Profiled with immunoSEQ multiplex PCR; TCRdb holds only in-frame clones, not every one. Here the sample spans around 50,000 clones, roughly nine tenths being singletons. The chain couples TRBV4-3 to TRBJ2-3; 8 bases match TRBD1. The sample was CD4+ or CD8+ T cells sorted from blood, taken in a trial of the OX40 agonist ivuxolimab. The source of this sequence is an adult with an advanced solid tumor such as melanoma, head and neck, liver or kidney cancer. CDR3 loop: CASSQVWTGPTDTQYF. CDR3 DNA: TGCGCCAGCAGCCAAGTTTGGACAGGGCCCACAGATACGCAGTATTTT.